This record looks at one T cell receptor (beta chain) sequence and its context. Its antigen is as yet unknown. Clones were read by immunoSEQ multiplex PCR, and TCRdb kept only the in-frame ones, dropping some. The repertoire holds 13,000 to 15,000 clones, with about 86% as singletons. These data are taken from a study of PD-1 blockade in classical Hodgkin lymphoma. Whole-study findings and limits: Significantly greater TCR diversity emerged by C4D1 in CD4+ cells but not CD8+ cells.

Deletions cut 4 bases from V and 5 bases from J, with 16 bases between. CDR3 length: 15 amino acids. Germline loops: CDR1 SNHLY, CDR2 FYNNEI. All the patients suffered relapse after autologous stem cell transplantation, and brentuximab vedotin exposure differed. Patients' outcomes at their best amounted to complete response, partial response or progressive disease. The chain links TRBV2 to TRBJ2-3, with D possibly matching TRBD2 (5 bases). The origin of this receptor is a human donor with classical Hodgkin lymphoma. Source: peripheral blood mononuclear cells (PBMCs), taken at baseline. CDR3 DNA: TGTGCCAGCAGTGGGGTGAGAGGGATGGGAGATACGCAGTATTTT. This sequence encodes CASSGVRGMGDTQYF.